Below are 19 T cell receptor beta chains sequenced from a single sample in a study of cytomegalovirus exposure and HLA in healthy donors. The data were produced by immunoSEQ multiplex PCR, yet TCRdb's version contains in-frame clones alone and is incomplete. The sample holds a few hundred thousand clones, about 90% seen once. Sequencing input: PBMCs. These receptors all come from a woman aged 25 to 39 in good health and CMV-seronegative.

This clone was detected once. The chain uses TRBV28 and TRBJ2-1; 9 bases fit TRBD2. CDR1 is MDHEN and CDR2 is SYDVKM in the germline V gene. V lost 4 bases, J lost 5 bases, and 9 bases stayed unmatched. The CDR3 contains 16 residues. DNA of the CDR3: TGTGCCAGCAGTTCCCTTAGCGGGAGTACCCACAATGAGCAGTTCTTC. It translates to CASSSLSGSTHNEQFF.

This clone was counted only a few times. V gene TRBV28 combines with J gene TRBJ1-2; 8 bases fit TRBD1. Germline lookup yields CDR1 MDHEN and CDR2 SYDVKM. The V segment lost 3 bases and the J segment 4 bases; nucleotides outside the gene matches: 4. CDR3 length: 14 residues. Here the CDR3 DNA reads TGTGCCAGCAGTTTCAGGGGGCTTGCCTATGGCTACACCTTC. Its protein product is CASSFRGLAYGYTF.

The chain couples TRBV7-3 to TRBJ2-7; TRBD2 might be the D (6 bases). This CDR3 has 13 residues. V was trimmed by 8 bases and J by 6 bases, leaving 17 bases between them. Germline V CDR1 and CDR2: SGHTA, FQGTGA. The CDR3 sequence is CASGGTASSEQYF. The DNA for the CDR3 is TGTGCCAGCGGTGGGACTGCCTCGTCCGAGCAGTACTTC.

The rearrangement links TRBV19 to TRBJ2-7; D is ambiguous. Trimming cost V 6 bases and J 0 bases, with 6 bases left between them. The germline gives CDR1 LNHDA, CDR2 SQIVND (reference sequence). This CDR3 is built from 12 residues. The CDR3 reads CASRSGSYEQYF. The CDR3 nucleotides are TGTGCCAGTAGGTCGGGCTCCTACGAGCAGTACTTC.

This chain joins TRBV27 and TRBJ2-1; D remains ambiguous. Trimming pared 3 bases from V and 0 bases from J, leaving 9 bases between. The germline V gene has CDR1 MNHEY and CDR2 SMNVEV (reference sequence). This CDR3 contains 15 residues. Here the CDR3 DNA reads TGTGCCAGCAGTTTCAGAGGAGTCTCCTACAATGAGCAGTTCTTC. Its translation: CASSFRGVSYNEQFF.

The rearrangement joins TRBV6-5 to TRBJ2-7; D not certain. Germline lookup yields CDR1 MNHEY and CDR2 SVGAGI. V was shortened by 0 bases and J by 1 base, with 7 bases between the two germline ends. This CDR3 spans 14 amino acids. The CDR3: CASSYSSDSYEQYF. The CDR3 DNA sequence: TGTGCCAGCAGTTACTCTTCGGATTCCTACGAGCAGTACTTC.

The chain is built from TRBV19 and TRBJ2-3; 9 bases map to TRBD2. V trimming: 7 bases; J trimming: 3 bases; junction bases outside the gene matches: 11. Germline V gene lookup returns CDR1 LNHDA and CDR2 SQIVND (reference sequence). This CDR3 comprises 16 residues. The CDR3, as DNA: TGTGCCAGTACCTTTGCGGGAGGGCCCGATACAGATACGCAGTATTTT. This gives the protein CASTFAGGPDTDTQYF.

The V gene is TRBV20-1, the J gene TRBJ2-5, with D perhaps TRBD1 (6 bases). Germline CDR1 and CDR2: DFQATT and SNEGSKA (reference sequence). The length of the CDR3 is 10 residues. Between the trimmed V and J ends, which lost 5 bases and 7 bases, there was a span of 8 bases. As DNA, the CDR3 is TGCAGTGCTTCCAGGGGGACCCAGTACTTC. Protein: CSASRGTQYF.

The rearrangement links TRBV4-3 to TRBJ1-3; no clear D. V was trimmed by 1 base and J by 6 bases, leaving 10 bases between them. The CDR3 has 14 amino acids. Germline CDR1 is LGHNA and CDR2 is YSLEER. The CDR3 loop is CASSQVGSENTIYF. CDR3 sequence (DNA): TGCGCCAGCAGCCAAGTCGGCAGTGAAAACACCATATATTTT.

The chain is built from TRBV19 and TRBJ2-7; the D is unclear. There are 14 residues in the CDR3. Germline lookup yields CDR1 LNHDA and CDR2 SQIVND (reference sequence). The ends were cut back, 0 bases at V and 3 bases at J, with 9 bases in the middle. CDR3 nucleotide sequence: TGTGCCAGTAGTATAGATTTGGACCGCTACGAGCAGTACTTC. It specifies CASSIDLDRYEQYF. The full variable domain, rest sourced from reference TRBV19 and TRBJ2-7, is DGGITQSPKYLFRKEGQNVTLSCEQNLNHDAMYWYRQDPGQGLRLIYYSQIVNDFQKGDIAEGYSVSREKKESFPLTVTSAQKNPTAFYLCASSIDLDRYEQYFGPGTRLTVT.

The chain has TRBV6-1 and TRBJ2-7; 8 nucleotides line up with TRBD1. Per germline, CDR1 MNHNS and CDR2 SASEGT. The V and J ends lost 6 bases and 1 base, in that order; junction bases with no gene match: 5. CDR3 length equals 14 residues. Here the CDR3 reads CASRGTGSSYEQYF. The DNA for the CDR3 is TGTGCCAGCAGGGGGACAGGTTCGTCCTACGAGCAGTACTTC.

V gene TRBV5-8 combines with J gene TRBJ1-2; 12 bases fit TRBD1. V was pared by 6 bases and J by 8 bases, with 11 bases of the junction left unmatched. The CDR3 spans 15 residues. CDR1 SGHTS and CDR2 YDEGEE come from the germline V gene. CDR3: CASTRPGTGGRGYTF. CDR3 DNA sequence: TGTGCCAGCACCAGACCCGGGACAGGGGGCCGCGGCTACACCTTC.

The chain is built from TRBV7-6 and TRBJ2-2; 13 bases align to TRBD2. CDR1 and CDR2 (germline): SGHVS, FNYEAQ. CDR3 length: 17 residues. The trim removed 5 bases at V and 6 bases at J, leaving 9 bases unmatched. CDR3 protein: CASSASRLAGGAGELFF. The CDR3, as DNA: TGTGCCAGCAGCGCCTCCAGACTAGCGGGAGGAGCCGGGGAGCTGTTTTTT.

The V and J genes are TRBV7-3 and TRBJ2-2; no clear D. V was clipped by 0 bases and J by 3 bases, with 8 bases between them. CDR3 length: 15 amino acids. The germline V gene encodes CDR1 SGHTA and CDR2 FQGTGA. The CDR3 spells CASSLTLGDTGELFF. In DNA form, the CDR3 reads TGTGCCAGCAGCTTAACCTTGGGCGACACCGGGGAGCTGTTTTTT.

The rearrangement joins TRBV10-3 to TRBJ1-1; TRBD1 might be the D (6 bases). The germline V gene has CDR1 ENHRY and CDR2 SYGVKD. V was shortened by 6 bases and J by 6 bases, with 11 bases between the two germline ends. There are 12 residues in the CDR3. The CDR3 is CAIRRTGSEAFF. CDR3 DNA sequence: TGTGCCATCAGGAGAACAGGGTCTGAAGCTTTCTTT.

This clone was picked up one time. The chain links TRBV27 to TRBJ1-1; the D is unclear. The CDR3 spans 14 residues. The ends were cut back, 2 bases at V and 1 base at J, with 8 bases in the middle. Germline V lookup: CDR1 MNHEY, CDR2 SMNVEV (reference sequence). This CDR3 reads CASSLPGENTEAFF. As DNA, the CDR3 is TGTGCCAGCAGTTTACCGGGAGAGAACACTGAAGCTTTCTTT.

This chain uses TRBV2 with TRBJ2-1; D is unresolved. The CDR3 runs to 13 residues. Germline V gene data show CDR1 as SNHLY and CDR2 as FYNNEI. Trimming took off 5 bases at V and 6 bases at J, with 11 bases between the two ends. CDR3 DNA: TGTGCCAGCAGTCAAACTTCCCGCAATGAGCAGTTCTTC. Translating it yields CASSQTSRNEQFF.

The count of this clone is one. The chain couples TRBV28 to TRBJ2-7, with 9 positions matching TRBD2. Germline lookup yields CDR1 MDHEN and CDR2 SYDVKM. Trimming at V came to 5 bases and at J to 0 bases, leaving 5 bases not matched to a gene. This CDR3 region has 15 residues. CDR3 DNA: TGTGCCAGCAGTCTGAGCGGGAGGCTCTCCTACGAGCAGTACTTC. Residues: CASSLSGRLSYEQYF. Based on the CDR3 plus reference TRBV28 and TRBJ2-7, the full variable domain is DVKVTQSSRYLVKRTGEKVFLECVQDMDHENMFWYRQDPGLGLRLIYFSYDVKMKEKGDIPEGYSVSREKKERFSLILESASTNQTSMYLCASSLSGRLSYEQYFGPGTRLTVT.

The chain uses TRBV10-3 and TRBJ2-1; maybe TRBD1 (7 bases). The V end was cut by 0 bases, the J end by 8 bases, with 20 bases between. The length of the CDR3 is 17 residues. Looked up from germline, CDR1 is ENHRY and CDR2 is SYGVKD. The CDR3 DNA sequence: TGTGCCATCAGTGAGTCGATGGGTTTGGGCGGGACAGATGAGCAGTTCTTC. As protein: CAISESMGLGGTDEQFF.